The next 8 T cell receptor beta chains were all read from a single sample in a study of control samples from healthy donors and cancer patients. Repertoires were generated with immunoSEQ multiplex PCR, while TCRdb's copy carries only in-frame clones and drops some. The top ten clones hold about 9.8% of a sample with about 92,000 clones, roughly four fifths of them seen once. The sample taken for sequencing was blood. These TCRs come from an older woman in good health.

The chain couples TRBV19 to TRBJ1-4, with TRBD1 as a possible D gene (5 bases). V was pared by 3 bases and J by 10 bases, with 15 bases between. The CDR3 is made up of 14 amino acids. Germline V CDR1 and CDR2: LNHDA, SQIVND (reference sequence). The CDR3: CASSMWTRVGKLFF. CDR3 DNA sequence: TGTGCCAGTAGTATGTGGACCAGGGTTGGAAAACTGTTTTTT.

This clone is a singleton in its sample. The chain carries TRBV13 and TRBJ2-1, with D possibly TRBD2 on 7 matching bases. The V end lost 4 bases, the J end lost 6 bases, and 22 bases lay between the germline ends. The CDR3 has 17 residues. Germline assignment: CDR1 PRHDT and CDR2 FYEKMQ (reference sequence). The CDR3 DNA sequence: TGTGCCAGCAGCTGGGGGGGCGGCAGGGGAACTATCAATGAGCAGTTCTTC. Its protein product is CASSWGGGRGTINEQFF.

The genes are TRBV3-1 (or the pseudogene TRBV3-2) and TRBJ2-1, with 7 bases fitting TRBD2. With V trimmed by 4 bases and J by 3 bases, 3 bases remained unmatched. This CDR3 region has 14 residues. Germline CDR1 and CDR2: LGHDT and YNNKEL (reference sequence). The CDR3 DNA sequence: TGTGCCAGCAGCCCCAGCGGGGACTACAATGAGCAGTTCTTC. Its translation: CASSPSGDYNEQFF.

This clone was recorded a few times. V is TRBV18 and J is TRBJ2-7; D gene uncertain. Germline V lookup: CDR1 KGHSH, CDR2 LQKENI. Deletions cut 4 bases from V and 7 bases from J, with 11 bases between. This CDR3 region has 12 residues. The CDR3: CASSRSAWEQYF. The CDR3 bases are TGTGCCAGCTCACGTTCAGCTTGGGAGCAGTACTTC. The complete variable domain, with remaining parts taken from reference TRBV18 and TRBJ2-7, reads NAGVMQNPRHLVRRRGQEARLRCSPMKGHSHVYWYRQLPEEGLKFMVYLQKENIIDESGMPKERFSAEFPKEGPSILRIQQVVRGDSAAYFCASSRSAWEQYFGPGTRLTVT.

CDR3: CASSQEALTGAYNEQFF. DNA of the CDR3: TGCGCCAGCAGCCAGGAGGCCTTAACAGGGGCCTACAATGAGCAGTTCTTC. The gene calls are TRBV4-3 and TRBJ2-1; 7 bases line up with TRBD1. The germline V gene encodes CDR1 LGHNA and CDR2 YSLEER. The CDR3 has 17 residues. After removal of 3 bases from V and 2 bases from J, the junction contained 10 bases not matched to a gene.

The chain recombines TRBV18 with TRBJ1-1; D gene uncertain. This CDR3 comprises 15 residues. Germline values: CDR1 KGHSH, CDR2 LQKENI. V was clipped by 0 bases and J by 3 bases, with 11 bases between them. The CDR3 loop is CASSPPNGGHTEAFF. CDR3 DNA sequence: TGTGCCAGCTCACCACCTAATGGAGGGCACACTGAAGCTTTCTTT.

The chain links TRBV2 to TRBJ2-7, with D perhaps being TRBD1 or TRBD2 (5 bases each). Per germline, CDR1 SNHLY and CDR2 FYNNEI. V lost 7 bases to trimming and J lost 0 bases, with 13 bases between them. The CDR3 is 14 amino acids. The CDR3 is CASKTGTASYEQYF. The CDR3 nucleotides read TGTGCCAGCAAAACCGGGACGGCCTCCTACGAGCAGTACTTC.

CDR3 sequence: CASSKDRYNSPLHF. In DNA, the CDR3 is TGTGCCAGCAGCAAAGACAGATATAATTCACCCCTCCACTTT. The V and J genes are TRBV7-6 and TRBJ1-6, with D possibly TRBD1 on 5 matching bases. Trimming pared 5 bases from V and 4 bases from J, leaving 9 bases between. Germline CDR1 and CDR2: SGHVS and FNYEAQ. The CDR3 spans 14 residues.